A single sample is the source of the 2 T cell receptor beta chains below, sequenced in a study of tumor and adjacent non-tumor tissue in lung cancer. This sample's RNA came from whole unsorted tissue. More than 3 cm separated this lung sample from the edge of the tumor. TCRbeta libraries were built with three rounds of nested PCR, modified from ARM-PCR. Via MiXCR, TCRdb re-called the multiplex PCR reads, giving one row per CDR3 protein. The repertoire holds more than 85,000 distinct CDR3 sequences, with about 61% as singletons. Source material: distant non-tumor lung tissue. Receptor source: a man between 60 and 70 years old with non-small cell lung cancer.

This clonotype was observed many times. This chain uses TRBV6-1 with TRBJ1-1; D possibly corresponds to TRBD1 (6 bases). The V end lost 10 bases, the J end lost 11 bases, and 29 bases lay between the germline ends. Per germline, CDR1 MNHNS and CDR2 SASEGT. This CDR3 is 15 amino acids long. The CDR3 DNA sequence: TGTGCCACAACTATGCGACCAGAACGCCGGGACAAGGCTTTCTTT. Its translation: CATTMRPERRDKAFF.

This clonotype appeared a single time. An end of the junction differs from the germline gene, which may be a read error. The chain combines TRBV4-2 with TRBJ2-5, with 10 positions matching TRBD2. Germline CDR1 is LGHNA and CDR2 is YNFKEQ. This CDR3 region has 16 residues. The CDR3 sequence: CASSQGPAGGQEIQYF. The CDR3 DNA reads TGTGCCAGCAGCCAAGGCCCAGCGGGGGGGCAAGAGATCCAGTACTTC.